The present TCR beta chain was sequenced within a study of shared clonotypes between healthy human individuals. Study results and caveats: Memory subsets generally showed lower estimated richness than naive subsets.

The method was immunoSEQ multiplex PCR; TCRdb's version includes in-frame clones alone and lacks a portion of them. The sample carries roughly 1,100,000 clones, under 80% recorded once. This CDR3 has 14 amino acids. The germline V gene encodes CDR1 MGHRA and CDR2 YSYEKL. Trimming left V 4 bases short and J 5 bases short, with 12 bases between. As for this clone: Its target is unknown.

This receptor was obtained from a man aged 18 to 35 in good health. The chain combines TRBV4-1 with TRBJ1-5, with a possible D match to TRBD1 (5 bases). Sample: memory CD4+ T cells sorted from blood. Regarding subset: CD45RA-negative fraction. The CDR3 sequence is CASSLDGGYQPQHF. CDR3 nucleotides: TGCGCCAGCAGCCTGGACGGGGGATATCAGCCCCAGCATTTT.